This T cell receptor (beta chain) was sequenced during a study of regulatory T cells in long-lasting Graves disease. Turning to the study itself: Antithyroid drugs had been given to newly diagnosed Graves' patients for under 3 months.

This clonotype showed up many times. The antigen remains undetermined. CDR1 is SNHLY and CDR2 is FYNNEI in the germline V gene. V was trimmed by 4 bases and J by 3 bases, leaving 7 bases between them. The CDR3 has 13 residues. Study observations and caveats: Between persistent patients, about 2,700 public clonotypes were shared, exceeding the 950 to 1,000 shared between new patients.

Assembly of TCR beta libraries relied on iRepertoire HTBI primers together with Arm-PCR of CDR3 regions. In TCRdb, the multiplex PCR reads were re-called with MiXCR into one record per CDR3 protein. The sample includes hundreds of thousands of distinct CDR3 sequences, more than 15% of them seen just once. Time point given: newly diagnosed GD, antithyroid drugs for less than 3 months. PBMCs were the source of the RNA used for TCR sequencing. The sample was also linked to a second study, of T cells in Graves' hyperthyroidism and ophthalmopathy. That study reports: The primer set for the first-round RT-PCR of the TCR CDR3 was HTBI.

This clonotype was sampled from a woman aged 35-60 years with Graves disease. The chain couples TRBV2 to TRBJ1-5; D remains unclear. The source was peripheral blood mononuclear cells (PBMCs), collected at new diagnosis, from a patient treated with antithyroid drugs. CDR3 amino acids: CASSGTTNQPQHF. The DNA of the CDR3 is TGTGCCAGCAGTGGGACTACCAATCAGCCCCAGCATTTT.